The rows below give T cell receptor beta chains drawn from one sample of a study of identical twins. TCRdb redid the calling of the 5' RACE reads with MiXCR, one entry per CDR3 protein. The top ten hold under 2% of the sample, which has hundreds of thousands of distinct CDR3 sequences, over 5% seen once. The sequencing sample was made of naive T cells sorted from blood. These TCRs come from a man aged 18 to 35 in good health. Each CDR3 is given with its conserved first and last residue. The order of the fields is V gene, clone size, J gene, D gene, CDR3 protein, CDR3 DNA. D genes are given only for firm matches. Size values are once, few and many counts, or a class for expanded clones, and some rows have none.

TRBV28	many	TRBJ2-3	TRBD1	CASSHGQVRTDTQYF	TGTGCCAGCAGTCACGGACAGGTTCGCACAGATACGCAGTATTTT
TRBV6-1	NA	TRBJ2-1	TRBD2	CASSKRLAGGYNEQFF	TGTGCCAGCAGTAAGAGACTAGCGGGAGGGTACAATGAGCAGTTCTTC
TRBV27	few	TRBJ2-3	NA	CASSLYDTQYF	TGTGCCAGCAGTTTATATGATACGCAGTATTTT
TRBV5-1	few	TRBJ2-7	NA	CASSPALGGVQYF	TGCGCCAGCAGCCCTGCGTTAGGAGGAGTGCAGTACTTC
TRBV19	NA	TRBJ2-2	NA	CASSPRTRTGELFF	TGTGCCAGTAGTCCGAGAACTAGAACCGGGGAGCTGTTTTTT
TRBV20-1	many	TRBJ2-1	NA	CSAGPGGSSSYNEQFF	TGCAGTGCTGGGCCCGGCGGGTCGAGCTCCTACAATGAGCAGTTCTTC
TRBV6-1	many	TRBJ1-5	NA	CASSEWTIAFNQPQHF	TGTGCCAGCAGTGAATGGACTATTGCGTTCAATCAGCCCCAGCATTTT
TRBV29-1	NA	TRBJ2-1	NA	CSAGKGQFF	TGCAGCGCTGGCAAGGGGCAGTTCTTC
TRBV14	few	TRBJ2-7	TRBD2	CASSRLAGGAYEQYF	TGTGCCAGCAGTCGACTAGCGGGAGGTGCCTACGAGCAGTACTTC
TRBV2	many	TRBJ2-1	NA	CASSPQVDEQFF	TGTGCCAGCAGTCCGCAGGTGGATGAGCAGTTCTTC
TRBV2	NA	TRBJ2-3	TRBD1	CASSVDRGGSDTQYF	TGTGCCAGCAGTGTTGACAGGGGAGGTTCGGATACGCAGTATTTT
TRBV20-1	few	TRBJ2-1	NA	CSARDPKVTVEQFF	TGCAGTGCTAGAGATCCAAAGGTAACAGTTGAGCAGTTCTTC
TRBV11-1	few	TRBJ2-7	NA	CASSLGDTGHLYEQYF	TGTGCCAGCAGTTTGGGCGACACGGGACACCTCTACGAGCAGTACTTC
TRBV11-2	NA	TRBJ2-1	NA	CASSLDIVEGISYNEQFF	TGTGCCAGCAGCTTAGATATCGTTGAGGGGATCTCCTACAATGAGCAGTTCTTC
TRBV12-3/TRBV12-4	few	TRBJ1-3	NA	CASVNSELHSGNTIYF	TGTGCCAGCGTAAACAGTGAGCTACACTCTGGAAACACCATATATTTT
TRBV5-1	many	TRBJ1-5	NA	CASSLGGTSNQPQHF	TGCGCCAGCAGCTTGGGCGGGACGAGCAATCAGCCCCAGCATTTT
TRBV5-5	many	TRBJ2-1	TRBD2	CASRGISGLAGDEQFF	TGTGCCAGCAGGGGAATATCCGGACTAGCGGGAGATGAGCAGTTCTTC
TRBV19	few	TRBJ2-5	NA	CASSHPEETQYF	TGTGCCAGTAGTCATCCTGAAGAGACCCAGTACTTC
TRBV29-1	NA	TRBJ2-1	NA	CSVEIALANEQFF	TGCAGCGTTGAGATTGCACTCGCCAATGAGCAGTTCTTC
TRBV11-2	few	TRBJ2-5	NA	CASSIRALETQYF	TGTGCCAGCAGCATACGGGCGTTAGAGACCCAGTACTTC
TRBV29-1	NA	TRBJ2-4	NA	CSVELGDIQYF	TGCAGCGTTGAACTGGGGGACATTCAGTACTTC
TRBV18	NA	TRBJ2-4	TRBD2	CASSSPELTSGYYPNIQYF	TGTGCCAGCTCCTCACCCGAGCTAACTAGCGGTTATTATCCCAACATTCAGTACTTC
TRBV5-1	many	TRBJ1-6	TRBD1	CASSPPGQPNSPLHF	TGCGCCAGCAGCCCTCCGGGACAGCCTAATTCACCCCTCCACTTT
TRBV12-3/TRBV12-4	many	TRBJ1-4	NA	CASSYWDFATNEKLFF	TGTGCCAGCAGCTACTGGGACTTTGCAACTAATGAAAAACTGTTTTTT
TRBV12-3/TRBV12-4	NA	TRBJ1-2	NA	CAGSLRPYGYTF	TGTGCCGGCAGTTTAAGGCCTTATGGCTACACCTTC
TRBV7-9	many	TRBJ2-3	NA	CASSHRRDTQYF	TGTGCCAGCAGCCATCGGAGGGATACGCAGTATTTT
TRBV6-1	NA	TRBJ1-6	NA	CASARRLNSPLHF	TGTGCCTCCGCCCGGCGGTTGAATTCACCCCTCCACTTT
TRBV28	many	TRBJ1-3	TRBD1	CASSLRTGSSGNTIYF	TGTGCCAGCAGTTTACGGACAGGGAGCTCTGGAAACACCATATATTTT
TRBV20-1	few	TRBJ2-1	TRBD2	CSARTGGSSYNEQFF	TGCAGTGCTAGAACCGGGGGGAGCTCCTACAATGAGCAGTTCTTC
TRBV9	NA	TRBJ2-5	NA	CASSVSGLLPGETQYF	TGTGCCAGCAGCGTGTCCGGACTTTTACCGGGAGAGACCCAGTACTTC
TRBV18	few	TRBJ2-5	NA	CASSPTDPRETQYF	TGTGCCAGCTCACCTACGGACCCACGAGAGACCCAGTACTTC
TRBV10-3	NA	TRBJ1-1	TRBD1	CAISEFWDRGGNTEAFF	TGTGCCATCAGTGAGTTTTGGGACAGGGGAGGGAACACTGAAGCTTTCTTT
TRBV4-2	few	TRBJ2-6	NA	CASSRPGRIPGANVLTF	TGTGCCAGCAGCCGCCCGGGACGGATTCCTGGGGCCAACGTCCTGACTTTC
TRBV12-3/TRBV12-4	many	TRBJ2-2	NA	CASRLTLSSGELFF	TGTGCCAGCAGACTGACCCTAAGCTCCGGGGAGCTGTTTTTT
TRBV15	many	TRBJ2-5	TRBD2	CATSRFRTSQETQYF	TGTGCCACCAGCAGATTCCGGACTAGCCAAGAGACCCAGTACTTC
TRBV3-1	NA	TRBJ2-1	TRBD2	CASSPTLRLAPHEQFF	TGTGCCAGCAGCCCTACGCTTAGACTAGCCCCCCATGAGCAGTTCTTC
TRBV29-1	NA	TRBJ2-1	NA	CSVERSGMNEQFF	TGCAGCGTTGAACGTTCAGGGATGAATGAGCAGTTCTTC
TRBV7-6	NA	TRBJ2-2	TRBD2	CASRVAGGSGELFF	TGTGCCAGCAGGGTAGCGGGAGGGTCCGGGGAGCTGTTTTTT
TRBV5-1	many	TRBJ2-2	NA	CASSTGHYTGELFF	TGCGCCAGCAGCACGGGACATTACACCGGGGAGCTGTTTTTT
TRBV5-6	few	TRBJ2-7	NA	CASRQAGSYEQYF	TGTGCCAGCAGACAGGCGGGATCCTACGAGCAGTACTTC
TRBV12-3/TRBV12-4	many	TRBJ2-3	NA	CASSTSGPSTDTQYF	TGTGCCAGCAGTACGTCTGGTCCCAGCACAGATACGCAGTATTTT
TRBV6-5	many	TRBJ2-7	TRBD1	CASSWGQGGYEQYF	TGTGCCAGCAGTTGGGGACAGGGGGGCTACGAGCAGTACTTC